The 27 T cell receptor beta chains listed next were all sequenced from one sample in a study of CD8+ T cells in alopecia areata. The sequencing template was cDNA reverse transcribed from extracted RNA. This table comes from immunoSEQ multiplex PCR, and its TCRdb copy is limited to in-frame clones, with some not included. This table has over 100,000 clones, 50% to 75% appearing once. Treatment denoted: oral pan-JAK inhibitor, 5-10 mg twice daily. The source was CD8+ T cells sorted from blood, collected at week 24, from a patient treated with tofacitinib. All receptors derive from a human donor with alopecia areata.

This clone has a handful of counts. This chain connects TRBV4-3 to TRBJ2-3, with D possibly being TRBD1 (7 bases). Between the trimmed V and J ends, which lost 5 bases and 3 bases, there was a span of 15 bases. Germline CDR1 is LGHNA and CDR2 is YSLEER. There are 15 residues in the CDR3. DNA of the CDR3: TGCGCCAGCAGCGATCCAGGGGGGCCTACAGATACGCAGTATTTT. This encodes CASSDPGGPTDTQYF.

The V and J genes are TRBV20-1 and TRBJ2-3; D tentatively reads TRBD1 or TRBD2 (5 bases each). The CDR3 spans 11 residues. Germline CDR1 reads DFQATT; CDR2 reads SNEGSKA (reference sequence). V lost 2 bases and J lost 15, with 15 bases in between. The CDR3 spells CSARTQDGEYF. The DNA for the CDR3 is TGCAGTGCTAGAACACAGGACGGGGAATATTTT.

V usage is TRBV13 and J usage is TRBJ1-2; 9 nucleotides align to TRBD1. In germline, CDR1 is PRHDT, CDR2 FYEKMQ (reference sequence). The junction had 7 bases not matched to a gene; V was cut back by 5 bases and J by 6 bases. The CDR3 has 14 residues. The CDR3: CASSPWTGADGYTF. DNA for the CDR3: TGTGCCAGCAGCCCCTGGACAGGGGCTGATGGCTACACCTTC. Complete variable domain (other parts from reference TRBV13 and TRBJ1-2): AAGVIQSPRHLIKEKRETATLKCYPIPRHDTVYWYQQGPGQDPQFLISFYEKMQSDKGSIPDRFSAQQFSDYHSELNMSSLELGDSALYFCASSPWTGADGYTFGSGTRLTVV.

This CDR3 is CASSPDPNEKLFF. DNA of the CDR3: TGTGCCAGCTCACCAGACCCTAATGAAAAACTGTTTTTT. The chain combines TRBV18 with TRBJ1-4; D is unclear. The germline V gene has CDR1 KGHSH and CDR2 LQKENI. Trimming took 2 bases from V and 3 from J, leaving 4 bases between them. CDR3 size: 13 residues.

The chain carries TRBV4-1 and TRBJ2-3; possible D gene TRBD2, 5 bases. Germline V gene sequence: CDR1 MGHRA, CDR2 YSYEKL. Trimming removed 4 bases from V and 4 bases from J, with 12 bases in between. The CDR3 has 14 amino acids. For the CDR3, the DNA is TGCGCCAGCAGCCCCCGGCTAGCAGCAGATACGCAGTATTTT. Its translation is CASSPRLAADTQYF.

The V and J genes are TRBV27 and TRBJ2-1; no clear D. CDR1 MNHEY and CDR2 SMNVEV come from the germline V gene (reference sequence). Trimming removed 5 bases from V and 7 bases from J, with 21 bases in between. This CDR3 region has 16 residues. CDR3 residues: CASSHRGGPGANEQFF. DNA of the CDR3: TGTGCCAGCAGTCACCGTGGTGGGCCCGGCGCTAATGAGCAGTTCTTC.

The genes are TRBV19 and TRBJ1-2, with 8 positions matching TRBD1. The germline CDR1 and CDR2 sequences are LNHDA and SQIVND (reference sequence). After removal of 6 bases from V and 4 bases from J, the junction contained 7 bases not matched to a gene. CDR3 size: 14 residues. For the CDR3, the DNA is TGTGCCAGTAGACAGGGGGGCCTGGTCTATGGCTACACCTTC. It codes for CASRQGGLVYGYTF.

This chain uses TRBV7-9 with TRBJ1-1; TRBD1 aligns across 7 bases. CDR1 and CDR2 (germline): SEHNR, FQNEAQ (reference sequence). Trimming removed 8 bases from V and 1 base from J; junction bases left unmatched: 7. CDR3 length: 14 residues. As DNA, the CDR3 is TGTGCCAGCCCCGACGACAGGGCGAACACTGAAGCTTTCTTT. Protein: CASPDDRANTEAFF.

The chain carries TRBV2 and TRBJ2-7; possible D gene TRBD1, 5 bases. The CDR3 sequence is 14 residues long. V gave up 2 bases and J gave up 2 bases, with 10 bases separating them. In germline, CDR1 is SNHLY, CDR2 FYNNEI. CDR3 nucleotides: TGTGCCAGCAGTGAACAGGACATACCCTACGAGCAGTACTTC. Amino acid sequence: CASSEQDIPYEQYF.

This clone was picked up a small number of times. CDR3 bases: TGTGCCAGCAGCAAAAGGGATGGGGAGGGGGGCGCAGATACGCAGTATTTT. Amino acids: CASSKRDGEGGADTQYF. The chain carries TRBV21-1 and TRBJ2-3; TRBD2, the table's D call, lacks a check against the DNA. TRBV21-1 is a pseudogene locus. The CDR3 consists of 17 residues.

This clone was counted only a few times. The chain uses TRBV9 and TRBJ2-3; no clear D gene. Germline loops: CDR1 SGDLS, CDR2 YYNGEE. V was clipped by 3 bases and J by 4 bases, with 3 bases between them. The CDR3 totals 11 residues. The CDR3 loop is CASSASDTQYF. Here the CDR3 DNA reads TGTGCCAGCAGCGCTTCAGATACGCAGTATTTT.

Only a few counts were recorded for this clone. The chain combines TRBV30 with TRBJ2-5; 7 bases fit TRBD2. The germline V gene has CDR1 GTSNPN and CDR2 SVGIG (reference sequence). The CDR3 has 12 residues. The trim removed 0 bases at V and 12 bases at J, leaving 7 bases unmatched. The CDR3 nucleotides are TGTGCCTGGAGTGTATTAGGGACTATAAAGTACTTC. It encodes CAWSVLGTIKYF.

V is TRBV30 and J is TRBJ1-1; D remains ambiguous. Germline V gene sequence: CDR1 GTSNPN, CDR2 SVGIG (reference sequence). This CDR3 region has 11 residues. Trimming left V 7 bases short and J 1 base short, with 7 bases between. Here the CDR3 reads CASNRNTEAFF. The CDR3 DNA sequence: TGTGCCTCTAACAGGAACACTGAAGCTTTCTTT.

The gene calls are TRBV30 and TRBJ1-2; tentative D call: TRBD1 (6 bases). Trimming took off 3 bases at V and 5 bases at J, with 13 bases between the two ends. The length of the CDR3 is 13 residues. Germline V lookup: CDR1 GTSNPN, CDR2 SVGIG (reference sequence). CDR3 DNA: TGTGCCTGGAGCCTAGGGGGGGATTATGGCTACACCTTC. It codes for CAWSLGGDYGYTF.

The sample holds a few counts of this clone. CDR3: CASSLGQSDTQYF. CDR3 bases: TGTGCCAGCAGCTTGGGGCAGTCAGATACGCAGTATTTT. The genes are TRBV5-6 and TRBJ2-3, with D uncertain. The V end was cut by 0 bases, the J end by 4 bases, with 6 bases between. The length of the CDR3 is 13 residues. CDR1 is SGHDT, CDR2 YYEEEE, per germline.

This chain uses TRBV4-1 with TRBJ2-7, with D maybe TRBD2 (5 bases). In germline, CDR1 is MGHRA, CDR2 YSYEKL. Deletions cut 3 bases from V and 3 bases from J, with 12 bases between. This CDR3 has 14 residues. CDR3 amino acids: CASSHRDKDYEQYF. The CDR3 coding sequence is TGCGCCAGCAGCCACCGGGATAAGGACTACGAGCAGTACTTC.

In nucleotides, the CDR3 is TGTGCCAGCAGCCCCCGATCCGGACCGCCTGGAGAGCAGTACTTC. Amino acids: CASSPRSGPPGEQYF. The chain combines TRBV5-6 with TRBJ2-7; D uncertain. CDR3 length: 15 amino acids. Germline V gene lookup returns CDR1 SGHDT and CDR2 YYEEEE. Trimming took off 4 bases at V and 7 bases at J, with 21 bases between the two ends. Drawing the rest from reference TRBV5-6 and TRBJ2-7, the complete variable domain is DAGVTQSPTHLIKTRGQQVTLRCSPKSGHDTVSWYQQALGQGPQFIFQYYEEEERQRGNFPDRFSGHQFPNYSSELNVNALLLGDSALYLCASSPRSGPPGEQYFGPGTRLTVT.

The gene calls are TRBV5-6 and TRBJ2-1; D is undetermined. Trimming shortened V by 4 bases and J by 2 bases, and 7 bases separated the two germline ends. The CDR3 extends over 13 amino acids. Germline V gene data show CDR1 as SGHDT and CDR2 as YYEEEE. The CDR3 coding sequence is TGTGCCAGCAGCCAGCAGGCCTACAATGAGCAGTTCTTC. This translates into CASSQQAYNEQFF. Filled out from reference TRBV5-6 and TRBJ2-1, the complete variable domain reads DAGVTQSPTHLIKTRGQQVTLRCSPKSGHDTVSWYQQALGQGPQFIFQYYEEEERQRGNFPDRFSGHQFPNYSSELNVNALLLGDSALYLCASSQQAYNEQFFGPGTRLTVL.

This clone occurred a few times. The J gene is TRBJ2-5, the V gene TRBV30, with D tentatively TRBD1 (6 bases). V was pared by 2 bases and J by 4 bases, with 11 bases between. The CDR3 has 13 amino acids. Germline CDR1 and CDR2: GTSNPN and SVGIG (reference sequence). CDR3 in DNA: TGTGCCTGGAGTACAGGGAGTCGAGAGACCCAGTACTTC. Its translation: CAWSTGSRETQYF.

The chain recombines TRBV6-1 with TRBJ2-1; a weak D match, TRBD2 (6 bases). Germline V gene lookup returns CDR1 MNHNS and CDR2 SASEGT. V was shortened by 3 bases and J by 12 bases, with 12 bases between the two germline ends. This CDR3 is built from 12 residues. DNA of the CDR3: TGTGCCAGCAGTGAGGACTATATCTGGCAGTTCTTC. Its translation: CASSEDYIWQFF.

V and J are TRBV11-2 and TRBJ2-7; D gene uncertain. Germline V gene sequence: CDR1 SGHAT, CDR2 FQNNGV. The CDR3 is 11 amino acids. Trimming pared 5 bases from V and 2 bases from J, leaving 4 bases between. The CDR3 loop is CASSATYEQYF. CDR3 DNA sequence: TGTGCCAGCAGCGCCACCTACGAGCAGTACTTC.

This clone was recorded a few times. Other DNA sequences within the sample encode an identical CDR3. The rearrangement joins TRBV5-1 to TRBJ1-5, with D tentatively TRBD1 (6 bases). The CDR3 is 14 residues long. V dropped 0 bases and J dropped 2 bases, with 6 bases sitting between them. Germline V gene data show CDR1 as SGHRS and CDR2 as YFSETQ. The CDR3 coding sequence is TGCGCCAGCAGCTTGGCAGGGGGCAATCAGCCCCAGCATTTT. Amino acids: CASSLAGGNQPQHF.

This clone was counted between two and nine times. V gene TRBV6-6 combines with J gene TRBJ1-6; D gene unclear. Trimming took off 5 bases at V and 7 bases at J, with 18 bases between the two ends. The CDR3 covers 16 residues. CDR1 is MNHNY and CDR2 is SVGAGI in the germline V gene (reference sequence). This chain's CDR3 is CASSRLDHDGNSPLHF. The CDR3 bases are TGTGCCAGCAGTCGCTTGGACCACGACGGGAATTCACCCCTCCACTTT.

V is TRBV2 and J is TRBJ2-3, with D tentatively TRBD2 (6 bases). V shed 1 base and J shed 0 bases, with 8 bases lying between them. Germline CDR1 is SNHLY and CDR2 is FYNNEI. This CDR3 region has 15 residues. The CDR3 spells CASSEGGASTDTQYF. The CDR3 DNA is TGTGCCAGCAGTGAAGGCGGGGCTAGCACAGATACGCAGTATTTT.

This chain uses TRBV27 with TRBJ2-3; 9 nucleotides match TRBD2. The ends lost 6 bases at V and 9 bases at J; junction bases unmatched: 10. The CDR3 is made up of 14 amino acids. CDR1 and CDR2 (germline): MNHEY, SMNVEV (reference sequence). The CDR3 here is CASRRGGASGTQYF. In nucleotides, the CDR3 is TGTGCCAGCAGACGCGGGGGGGCCTCGGGAACGCAGTATTTT.

The rearrangement uses TRBV30 and TRBJ2-7; 8 bases fit TRBD2. The V and J ends lost 3 bases and 6 bases, in that order; junction bases with no gene match: 1. Germline values: CDR1 GTSNPN, CDR2 SVGIG (reference sequence). CDR3 length: 11 residues. The CDR3 here is CAWSGGVEQYF. In DNA form, the CDR3 reads TGTGCCTGGAGCGGGGGGGTCGAGCAGTACTTC. The entire variable domain, with the rest obtained from reference TRBV30 and TRBJ2-7, is as follows: SQTIHQWPATLVQPVGSPLSLECTVEGTSNPNLYWYRQAAGRGLQLLFYSVGIGQISSEVPQNLSASRPQDRQFILSSKKLLLSDSGFYLCAWSGGVEQYFGPGTRLTVT.

This clone has a handful of counts. The CDR3 DNA reads as TGTGCCAGCAGCGCGGGTGGGGCGCTCTCCTACGAGCAGTACTTC. It is translated as CASSAGGALSYEQYF. V and J are TRBV5-6 and TRBJ2-7; either TRBD1 or TRBD2 may fit D (5 bases each). This CDR3 is 15 amino acids long. With 4 bases removed from V and 0 bases from J, the gap between germline ends came to 14 bases. CDR1 SGHDT and CDR2 YYEEEE come from the germline V gene.